These T cell receptor beta chains were read from a single sample in a study of blood T cells in healthy people across ages. TCRdb re-called the 5' RACE reads through MiXCR, storing one row per CDR3 protein. The table lists approximately 1,000,000 distinct CDR3 sequences, 40% to 50% of them singletons. The sample comprised blood. The receptor set was obtained from an older woman in good health. Each CDR3 is given with its conserved first and last residue. The order of the fields is V gene, D gene, clone size, CDR3 length, J gene, CDR3 protein, CDR3 DNA. A D gene is named only where the DNA matches it firmly. Clone sizes are given selectively: once, few, many, or a class where the clone is expanded.

>TRBV5-1|TRBD1|few|16|TRBJ2-6
CASSGTGRSGANVLTF
TGCGCCAGCAGCGGGACAGGGAGGTCTGGGGCCAACGTCCTGACTTTC
>TRBV10-3|.|few|15|TRBJ2-7
CAIRSQTGTSYEQYF
TGTGCCATCAGGAGTCAGACAGGGACTTCCTACGAGCAGTACTTC
>TRBV7-9|.|.|16|TRBJ2-5
CASSLDLAGAGETQYF
TGTGCCAGCAGCTTAGATCTGGCGGGGGCAGGCGAGACCCAGTACTTC
>TRBV28|TRBD2|few|16|TRBJ2-7
CASTQRSVGRATEQYF
TGTGCCAGCACCCAAAGGAGCGTCGGGAGGGCGACCGAGCAGTACTTC
>TRBV20-1|TRBD2|.|17|TRBJ2-5
CSASGLAGRWRQETQYF
TGCAGTGCTTCCGGACTAGCGGGAAGGTGGCGTCAAGAGACCCAGTACTTC
>TRBV2|.|.|14|TRBJ2-1
CASKTGRGYNEQFF
TGTGCCAGCAAGACGGGGCGGGGCTACAACGAGCAGTTCTTC
>TRBV7-9|.|many|14|TRBJ2-7
CASSSGGGPYEQYF
TGTGCCAGCAGCTCGGGCGGTGGACCTTACGAGCAGTACTTC
>TRBV28|.|.|18|TRBJ2-5
CASSLIWQGPRFQETQYF
TGTGCCAGCAGTTTAATCTGGCAGGGCCCACGTTTCCAAGAGACCCAGTACTTC
>TRBV2|.|.|14|TRBJ2-3
CASSEARTGNTQYF
TGTGCCAGCAGTGAAGCCCGGACGGGCAATACGCAGTATTTT
>TRBV7-2|.|few|12|TRBJ1-2
CASSPGDWGYTF
TGTGCCAGCAGCCCCGGGGACTGGGGCTACACCTTC
>TRBV6-6|.|.|16|TRBJ2-3
CASSYHRAGGKDTQYF
TGTGCCAGCAGTTACCACCGGGCAGGAGGAAAGGATACGCAGTATTTT
>TRBV7-9|.|.|15|TRBJ2-7
CASSPLAGVTYEQYF
TGTGCCAGCAGCCCGCTCGCCGGAGTTACCTACGAGCAGTACTTC
>TRBV29-1|.|few|13|TRBJ1-5
CSVVPSGDQPQHF
TGCAGCGTTGTACCTTCGGGGGATCAGCCCCAGCATTTT
>TRBV20-1|TRBD2|.|18|TRBJ2-1
CSARPAGGPGGSYNEQFF
TGCAGTGCTAGACCAGCGGGAGGACCAGGGGGGTCCTACAATGAGCAGTTCTTC
>TRBV3-1|.|.|14|TRBJ1-2
CASSPPTTNYGYTF
TGTGCCAGCAGCCCTCCTACCACTAACTATGGCTACACCTTC
>TRBV3-1|.|.|16|TRBJ2-4
CASSQDSRDLGNIQYF
TGTGCCAGCAGCCAAGACTCCAGGGATCTCGGAAACATTCAGTACTTC
>TRBV5-3|TRBD2|.|17|TRBJ2-5
CARSGRLAGELQETQYF
TGTGCCAGAAGCGGCCGACTAGCGGGAGAGCTACAAGAGACCCAGTACTTC
>TRBV27|TRBD2|.|14|TRBJ2-1
CASTGGSGITEQFF
TGTGCCAGCACCGGAGGTAGCGGGATAACTGAGCAGTTCTTC
>TRBV3-1|.|few|15|TRBJ1-5
CASSQDLRNNQPQHF
TGTGCCAGCAGCCAAGATTTGAGGAATAACCAGCCCCAGCATTTT
>TRBV20-1|.|.|18|TRBJ2-1
CSARDLLARNFSYNEQFF
TGCAGTGCTAGAGATCTGCTAGCGCGTAATTTCTCCTACAATGAGCAGTTCTTC
>TRBV5-1|.|.|14|TRBJ2-4
CASSLAGGSRIQYF
TGCGCCAGCAGCTTGGCCGGAGGCAGTCGCATTCAGTACTTC
>TRBV11-3|.|.|15|TRBJ2-1
CASSLEGQRSNEQFF
TGTGCCAGCAGCTTAGAAGGTCAGAGATCCAATGAGCAGTTCTTC
>TRBV25-1|.|.|14|TRBJ1-4
CASSVAAGDEKLFF
TGTGCCAGCAGTGTTGCAGCGGGGGATGAAAAACTGTTTTTT
>TRBV2|TRBD1|.|10|TRBJ2-3
CASSGDREYF
TGTGCCAGCAGTGGGGACAGGGAGTATTTT
>TRBV12-3/TRBV12-4|.|few|13|TRBJ2-1
CASRTSAGNEQFF
TGTGCCAGCAGGACTAGTGCGGGGAATGAGCAGTTCTTC
>TRBV30|TRBD2|.|17|TRBJ2-7
CAWSGQGLAFSSYEQYF
TGTGCCTGGAGTGGACAGGGACTAGCGTTTAGCTCCTACGAGCAGTACTTC
>TRBV28|.|once|15|TRBJ1-2
CASSPAGGEIYGYTF
TGTGCCAGCAGTCCAGCCGGGGGGGAGATCTATGGCTACACCTTC
>TRBV20-1|TRBD2|few|13|TRBJ2-5
CSAPLAGEETQYF
TGCAGTGCTCCGCTAGCGGGAGAAGAGACCCAGTACTTC
>TRBV5-1|.|few|14|TRBJ2-1
CASSLQQIYNEQFF
TGCGCCAGCAGCTTACAGCAAATTTACAATGAGCAGTTCTTC
>TRBV6-5|.|.|13|TRBJ2-7
CASREGLAYEQYF
TGTGCCAGCAGAGAAGGTCTCGCCTACGAGCAGTACTTC
>TRBV6-2/TRBV6-3|.|few|14|TRBJ2-3
CASTNRGWADTQYF
TGTGCCAGCACGAATCGTGGGTGGGCAGATACGCAGTATTTT
>TRBV24-1|TRBD1|few|16|TRBJ2-5
CATSERQGSYQETQYF
TGTGCCACCAGTGAGAGACAGGGTAGCTACCAAGAGACCCAGTACTTC
>TRBV10-2|.|.|13|TRBJ1-5
CASRDSGDQPQHF
TGCGCCAGCAGGGACTCGGGAGATCAGCCCCAGCATTTT
>TRBV2|TRBD2|.|13|TRBJ2-7
CASSGLAGVEQYF
TGTGCCAGCAGTGGACTAGCGGGAGTCGAGCAGTACTTC
>TRBV7-9|TRBD1|once|18|TRBJ2-1
CASSAFRSAGTGHNEQFF
TGTGCCAGCAGCGCCTTTCGGTCGGCCGGGACAGGTCACAATGAGCAGTTCTTC
>TRBV7-9|.|many|12|TRBJ2-1
CASSLVLGEQFF
TGTGCCAGCAGCTTAGTCCTGGGTGAGCAGTTCTTC
>TRBV27|.|.|12|TRBJ1-4
CASSRPNEKLFF
TGTGCCAGCAGCCGGCCTAATGAAAAACTGTTTTTT